This T cell receptor (beta chain) was identified in a study of tumor-infiltrating lymphocytes in primary liver carcinoma. Overall study context: The study included patients who were men and women aged 30 to 69 years. Productive TCRbeta read counts per sample ran from roughly 3.6 to 7.1 million and were similar across tissue types.

V lost 1 base and J 7 bases, leaving 29 bases between the germline ends. The CDR3 consists of 18 residues. Germline values: CDR1 DFQATT, CDR2 SNEGSKA (reference sequence). The tissue used was unsorted bulk material of about 17-33 mg. RNA and DNA were co-extracted from it with the AllPrep DNA/RNA mini kit. By surgical resection, the patients were treated for their primary liver carcinoma. From approximately 0.5 ug of total RNA, TCR beta-specific cDNA was reverse-transcribed using a constant-region primer. Nested multiplex PCR, run for three rounds with slightly modified ARM-PCR, yielded TCR beta libraries. Each of the first two PCR rounds ran approximately 11 cycles with TRBV1-TRBV30 forward and C-beta reverse primers. TCRdb fed the multiplex PCR reads into MiXCR, producing one record per CDR3 protein. The table shows fewer than 50,000 distinct CDR3 sequences, with roughly 77% occurring only once. This clonotype came up a few times.

Sequencing used tumor-adjacent normal liver tissue. The receptor comes from a woman in her 30s with primary liver carcinoma and hepatitis B virus infection. The rearrangement links TRBV20-1 to TRBJ2-7; TRBD2 might be the D (7 bases). The CDR3 region is CSARAHLGGPSLSREQYF. DNA for the CDR3: TGCAGTGCTAGAGCTCACCTGGGGGGGCCCTCCCTCTCTAGGGAGCAGTACTTC.